This TCR beta chain came from a study of blood T cell repertoires in COVID-19. The data were produced by immunoSEQ multiplex PCR, yet TCRdb's version contains in-frame clones alone and is incomplete. This sample has 130,000 or so clones, with 85% to 90% found just once. The TCR comes from a woman aged 55-70 years with acute or convalescent COVID-19. Sequences were obtained from peripheral blood.

CDR3 in DNA: TGTGCCAGCTCACCACCGAATCTTGCAAGGCGGGGAGATACGCAGTATTTT. The encoded protein is CASSPPNLARRGDTQYF. The chain employs TRBV18 and TRBJ2-3; perhaps TRBD2 as D (6 bases). Germline V lookup: CDR1 KGHSH, CDR2 LQKENI. Trimming took 0 bases from V and 5 from J, leaving 18 bases between them. This CDR3 has 17 residues.